A selection of T cell receptor beta chains follows, all from one sample in a study of T-cell memory formation after mild COVID-19. TCRdb reanalysed the 5' RACE reads using MiXCR and keeps one entry per CDR3 protein. The table lists around 300,000 distinct CDR3 sequences, approximately 8% of them singletons. The sequenced sample was PBMCs or a T cell subset sorted from them (not recorded which). These receptor sequences come from a man younger than 30 who had mild COVID-19 (a few samples of this study predate the infection). Cell type and time point are not known. The conserved cysteine and the conserved F or W are not part of the CDR3 here.

j_call v_call cdr3_aa
TRBJ1-2 TRBV20-1 SAREAPILYGYT
TRBJ2-3 TRBV27 ASSLQLGFTDTQY
TRBJ1-2 TRBV4-1 ASSQDGQSLYGYT
TRBJ2-7 TRBV4-3 ASSRSGTGIYEQY
TRBJ2-3 TRBV30 AWSDLAGATDTQY
TRBJ2-3 TRBV28 ASTWGVVADTQY
TRBJ2-5 TRBV10-2 ASKAGGGETQY
TRBJ1-2 TRBV5-1 ASSYLGSGYGYT
TRBJ2-7 TRBV7-9 ASSLGDRGLYEQY
TRBJ2-2 TRBV5-1 ASSSSDSANTGELF
TRBJ2-3 TRBV6-2/TRBV6-3 ASSLISGVTDTQY
TRBJ1-2 TRBV7-2 ASSFPTGANGYT
TRBJ2-3 TRBV7-2 ASSLIVPYESTDTQY
TRBJ2-2 TRBV7-2 ASSFLGDNTGELF
TRBJ1-1 TRBV5-1 ASSPGQAQEAF
TRBJ2-1 TRBV11-2 ASSLDPGTGVHNEQF
TRBJ2-5 TRBV18 ASSPVGGTETQY
TRBJ2-7 TRBV4-1 ASSQEEGQNYEQY
TRBJ2-1 TRBV12-3/TRBV12-4 ASKDPSGGYNEQF
TRBJ1-5 TRBV7-6 ASSLKGDGQPQH
TRBJ2-2 TRBV5-1 ASSFTDLNTGELF